This TCR beta chain emerged from a study of cytomegalovirus exposure and HLA in healthy donors. As for the study in general: Previous work identified roughly 120 million unique TCR beta sequences from roughly 180 million T cells. Caucasian-associated ancestry cluster membership applied to under 85% of around 400 genotyped donors.

Findings and limits, study-wide: A classifier reportedly called cytomegalovirus status with high sensitivity and specificity. The study flagged 150 to 200 TCR beta chains as cytomegalovirus-associated.

CDR1 and CDR2 from the germline V gene are SGHTA and FQGTGA. The V end was cut by 4 bases, the J end by 3 bases, with 7 bases between. This CDR3 has 13 residues. The primer mix had 60 Vbeta and 13 Jbeta primers. Measured with immunoSEQ multiplex PCR; TCRdb has only the in-frame clones, and not every one. The data contain roughly 120,000 clones, approximately 80% of them singletons. As concerns this clone: The antigen remains undetermined.

This chain links TRBV7-3 with TRBJ1-3; D is undetermined. The receptor's source is a woman aged 18-29 years in good health and CMV-seropositive. Sequencing was performed on PBMCs. The CDR3 region is CASSSQHGNTIYF. The CDR3 nucleotides are TGTGCCAGCAGCTCCCAACATGGAAACACCATATATTTT. Full variable domain (missing parts from reference TRBV7-3 and TRBJ1-3): GAGVSQTPSNKVTEKGKYVELRCDPISGHTALYWYRQSLGQGPEFLIYFQGTGAADDSGLPNDRFFAVRPEGSVSTLKIQRTERGDSAVYLCASSSQHGNTIYFGEGSWLTVV.